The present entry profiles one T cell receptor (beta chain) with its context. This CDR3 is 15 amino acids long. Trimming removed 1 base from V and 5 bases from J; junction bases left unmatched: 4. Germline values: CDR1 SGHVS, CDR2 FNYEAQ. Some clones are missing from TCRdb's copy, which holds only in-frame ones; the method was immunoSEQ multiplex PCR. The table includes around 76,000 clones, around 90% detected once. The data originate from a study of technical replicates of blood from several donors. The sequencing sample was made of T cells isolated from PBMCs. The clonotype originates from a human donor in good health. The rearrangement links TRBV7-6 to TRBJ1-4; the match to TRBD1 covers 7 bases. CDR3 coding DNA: TGTGCCAGCAGCTTAGAGGACAGGCTAAATGAAAAACTGTTTTTT. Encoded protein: CASSLEDRLNEKLFF.